This T cell receptor (beta chain) appears in the sequencing data of a study of T cell repertoires in cytomegalovirus infection. Study at large: Through public TCR beta signatures, both CMV infection and matching HLA type were indicated.

The CDR3 covers 14 residues. The V gene's germline CDR1 is SGHTA and CDR2 FQGNSA. Trimming took 6 bases from V and 6 from J, leaving 15 bases between them. A note on this clonotype: Its antigen is unknown.

TCRdb called the reads again in MiXCR, with one record for every CDR3 protein. The data contain about 700,000 distinct CDR3 sequences, roughly a third of them singletons. The gene calls are TRBV7-2 and TRBJ1-5; the D gene is possibly TRBD1 (5 bases). The specimen was cultured PBMCs, collected from culture after CMV antigen stimulation. This sequence originates from a human donor in good health (CMV status not recorded). Some clones in this sample may be carry-over from other donors' samples. The CDR3 DNA reads TGTGCCAGCAGTACCGGGGCTTCGGGTCAGCCCCAGCATTTT. Residues: CASSTGASGQPQHF. Combining the CDR3 with reference TRBV7-2 and TRBJ1-5 gives the whole variable domain GAGVSQSPSNKVTEKGKDVELRCDPISGHTALYWYRQSLGQGLEFLIYFQGNSAPDKSGLPSDRFSAERTGGSVSTLTIQRTQQEDSAVYLCASSTGASGQPQHFGDGTRLSIL.